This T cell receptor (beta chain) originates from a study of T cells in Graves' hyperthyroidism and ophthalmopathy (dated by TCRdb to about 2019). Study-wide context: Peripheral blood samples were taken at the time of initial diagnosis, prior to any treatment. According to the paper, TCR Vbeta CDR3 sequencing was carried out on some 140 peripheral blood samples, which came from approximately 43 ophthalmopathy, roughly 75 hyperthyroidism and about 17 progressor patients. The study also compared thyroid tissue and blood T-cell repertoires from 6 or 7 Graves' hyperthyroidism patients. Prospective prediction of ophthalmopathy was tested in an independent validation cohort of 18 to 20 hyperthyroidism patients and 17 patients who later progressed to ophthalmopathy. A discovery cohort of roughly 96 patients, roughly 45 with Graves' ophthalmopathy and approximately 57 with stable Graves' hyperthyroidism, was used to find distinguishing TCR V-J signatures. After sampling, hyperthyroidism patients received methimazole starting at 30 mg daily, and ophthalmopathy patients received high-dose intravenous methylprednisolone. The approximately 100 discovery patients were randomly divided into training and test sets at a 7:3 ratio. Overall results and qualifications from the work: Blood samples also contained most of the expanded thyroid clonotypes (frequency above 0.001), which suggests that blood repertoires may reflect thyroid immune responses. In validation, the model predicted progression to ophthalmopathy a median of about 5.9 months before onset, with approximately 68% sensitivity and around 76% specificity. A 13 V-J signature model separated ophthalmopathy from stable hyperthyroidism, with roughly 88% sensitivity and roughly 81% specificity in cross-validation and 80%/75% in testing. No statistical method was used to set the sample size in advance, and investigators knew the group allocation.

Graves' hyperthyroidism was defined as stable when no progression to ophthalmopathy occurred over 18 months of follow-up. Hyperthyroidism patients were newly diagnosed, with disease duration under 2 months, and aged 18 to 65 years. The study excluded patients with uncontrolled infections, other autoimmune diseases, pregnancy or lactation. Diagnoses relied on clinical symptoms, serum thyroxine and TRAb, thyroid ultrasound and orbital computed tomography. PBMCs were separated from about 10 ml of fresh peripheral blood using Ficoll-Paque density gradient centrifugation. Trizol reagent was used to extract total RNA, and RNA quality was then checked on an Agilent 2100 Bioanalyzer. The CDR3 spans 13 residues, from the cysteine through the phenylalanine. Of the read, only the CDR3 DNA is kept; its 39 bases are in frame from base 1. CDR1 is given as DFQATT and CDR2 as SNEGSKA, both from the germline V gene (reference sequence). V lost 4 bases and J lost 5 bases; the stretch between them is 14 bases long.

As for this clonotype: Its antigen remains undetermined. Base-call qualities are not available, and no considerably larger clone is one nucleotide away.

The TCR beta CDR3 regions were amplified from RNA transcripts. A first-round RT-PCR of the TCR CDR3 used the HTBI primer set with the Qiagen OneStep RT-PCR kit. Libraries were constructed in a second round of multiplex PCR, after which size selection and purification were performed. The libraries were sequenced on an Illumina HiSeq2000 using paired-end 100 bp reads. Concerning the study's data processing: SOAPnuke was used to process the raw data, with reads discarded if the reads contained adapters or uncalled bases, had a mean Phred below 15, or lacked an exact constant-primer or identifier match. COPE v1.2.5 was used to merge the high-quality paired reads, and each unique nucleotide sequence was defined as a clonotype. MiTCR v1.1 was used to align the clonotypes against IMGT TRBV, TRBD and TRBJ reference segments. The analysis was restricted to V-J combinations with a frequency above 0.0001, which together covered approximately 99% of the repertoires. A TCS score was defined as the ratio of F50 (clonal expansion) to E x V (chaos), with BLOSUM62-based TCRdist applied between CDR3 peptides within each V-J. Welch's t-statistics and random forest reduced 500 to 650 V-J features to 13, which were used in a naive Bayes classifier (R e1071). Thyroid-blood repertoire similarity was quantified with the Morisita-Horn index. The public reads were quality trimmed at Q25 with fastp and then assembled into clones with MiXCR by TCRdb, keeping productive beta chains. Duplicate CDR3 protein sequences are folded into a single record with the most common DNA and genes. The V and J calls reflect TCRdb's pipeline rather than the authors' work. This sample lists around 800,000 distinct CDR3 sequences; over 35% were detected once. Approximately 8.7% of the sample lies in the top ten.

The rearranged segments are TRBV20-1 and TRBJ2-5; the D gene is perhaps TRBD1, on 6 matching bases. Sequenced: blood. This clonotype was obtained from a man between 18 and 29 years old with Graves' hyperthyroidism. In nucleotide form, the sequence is TGCAGTGCTATCGGTTCAGGGGTGGAGACCCAGTACTTC. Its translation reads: CSAIGSGVETQYF.